These T cell receptor beta chains were read from a single sample in a study of OX40 agonist ivuxolimab in advanced cancers. Libraries were prepared by immunoSEQ multiplex PCR; TCRdb keeps only in-frame clonotypes and omits some of them. The table records tens of thousands of clones, 93% of them present only once. The input for sequencing was CD4+ or CD8+ T cells sorted from blood, taken in a trial of the OX40 agonist ivuxolimab. Receptor source: an adult with an advanced solid tumor such as melanoma, head and neck, liver or kidney cancer. Both conserved end residues are part of each CDR3. D genes are given only for firm matches. Rows give clone size only sometimes, using once, few, many, or a class for an expanded clone.

J | V | D | size | DNA | CDR3
TRBJ1-1 | TRBV9 | . | . | TGTGCCAGCAGCGTAGAGGTGGTCACTGAAGCTTTCTTT | CASSVEVVTEAFF
TRBJ2-7 | TRBV9 | . | . | TGTGCCAGCAGCGTAGAAAAAGAGGAGGCCGAGCAGTACTTC | CASSVEKEEAEQYF
TRBJ2-1 | TRBV15 | . | . | TGTGCCACCAGCAGAGGTAGAAAGGGGGCCTACAATGAGCAGTTCTTC | CATSRGRKGAYNEQFF
TRBJ1-1 | TRBV19 | TRBD1 | few | TGTGCCAGTGCTACAGGGGTCGCTGAAGCTTTCTTT | CASATGVAEAFF
TRBJ2-7 | TRBV4-3 | . | . | TGCGCCAGCAGCCACGGCCGGGGCTCCTACGAGCAGTACTTC | CASSHGRGSYEQYF
TRBJ2-7 | TRBV10-3 | TRBD1 | . | TGTGCCATCAGTGGAGAAGAGGGGGACAGGGTTACCTACGAGCAGTACTTC | CAISGEEGDRVTYEQYF
TRBJ2-7 | TRBV7-2 | . | . | TGTGCCAGCAGCTTAGGGGGGACAACTGCCTCCTACGAGCAGTACTTC | CASSLGGTTASYEQYF
TRBJ1-2 | TRBV6-5 | TRBD1 | . | TGTGCCAGCAGTCCCCCGGGACAGGGGGTTGGCTACACCTTC | CASSPPGQGVGYTF
TRBJ1-2 | TRBV27 | . | . | TGTGCCAGCAGTGAGACAGCGGTCTATGGCTACACCTTC | CASSETAVYGYTF
TRBJ1-1 | TRBV27 | . | . | TGTGCCAGCACCATGGACAGAGGGACTGAAGCTTTCTTT | CASTMDRGTEAFF
TRBJ2-7 | TRBV10-1 | . | . | TGCGCCAGCAGCCCTCGGGGACCGCTCTCCTACGAGCAGTACTTC | CASSPRGPLSYEQYF
TRBJ2-7 | TRBV21-1 | . | . | TGTGCCAGCAACCCCGTCGAGCAGTACTTC | CASNPVEQYF
TRBJ2-2 | TRBV30 | . | once | TGTGCCTGGAGTGTAGCGAGTGGGGGGGAGCTGTTTTTT | CAWSVASGGELFF
TRBJ2-6 | TRBV21-1 | . | . | TGTGCCAGCTCTTCAGCGGGACCGATGAACTCTGGGGCCAACGTCCTGACTTTC | CASSSAGPMNSGANVLTF
TRBJ2-7 | TRBV14 | TRBD1 | . | TGTGCCAGCAGCCGCGGGACAGGGTTGATCGAGCAGTACTTC | CASSRGTGLIEQYF
TRBJ2-7 | TRBV7-3 | TRBD1 | . | TGTGCCAGCAGGCTTACGTACAGGGGCGACTACGAGCAGTACTTC | CASRLTYRGDYEQYF
TRBJ2-1 | TRBV7-3 | TRBD2 | . | TGTGCCAGCAGCTTAACCTTAGCGGGAACCCCCTACAATGAGCAGTTCTTC | CASSLTLAGTPYNEQFF
TRBJ2-7 | TRBV30 | . | . | TGTGCCTGGAGTTGGGACTCTGCCTGGGGCGAGCAGTACTTC | CAWSWDSAWGEQYF
TRBJ2-5 | TRBV9 | . | once | TGTGCCAGCAGCCCAGGGCACTTGCGGGGGACCCAGTACTTC | CASSPGHLRGTQYF
TRBJ1-3 | TRBV9 | . | . | TGTGCCAGCAGCGCCTCCTCGGGACCCATCTCTGGAAACACCATATATTTT | CASSASSGPISGNTIYF
TRBJ1-2 | TRBV5-4 | TRBD1 | . | TGTGCCAGCAGCTTGGTTGCTGGACAGGGGCTCTATGGCTACACCTTC | CASSLVAGQGLYGYTF
TRBJ2-4 | TRBV27 | TRBD1 | once | TGTGCCAGCAGTAGACAGGGAGTGGGAAACATTCAGTACTTC | CASSRQGVGNIQYF
TRBJ1-1 | TRBV29-1 | TRBD1 | . | TGCAGCGTTTTCGGGACAGGGGTTAACACTGAAGCTTTCTTT | CSVFGTGVNTEAFF
TRBJ1-5 | TRBV7-9 | . | . | TGTGCCAGCAGCTTAGCACAGGGTAATCAGCCCCAGCATTTT | CASSLAQGNQPQHF
TRBJ2-3 | TRBV6-5 | TRBD1 | . | TGTGCCAGCAGTTCGCCGACAGGGGAAGATACGCAGTATTTT | CASSSPTGEDTQYF
TRBJ1-5 | TRBV19 | . | . | TGTGCCAGTAGTTCGGGCGCCCGGAATCAGCCCCAGCATTTT | CASSSGARNQPQHF
TRBJ2-2 | TRBV6-7 | TRBD1 | . | TGTGCCAGCAGTTTCCGGGACAGGGCGAACACCGGGGAGCTGTTTTTT | CASSFRDRANTGELFF
TRBJ2-2 | TRBV7-8 | TRBD1 | . | TGTGCCAGCAGAGGACAGGGCAACACCGGGGAGCTGTTTTTT | CASRGQGNTGELFF
TRBJ2-3 | TRBV10-2 | TRBD1 | . | TGCGCCAGCAGTGGGACAGGGCCAGATACGCAGTATTTT | CASSGTGPDTQYF
TRBJ1-2 | TRBV9 | TRBD1 | few | TGTGCCAGCAGCACGACAGGGCGCGGCTACACCTTC | CASSTTGRGYTF
TRBJ2-6 | TRBV4-1 | TRBD1 | . | TGCGCCAGCAGCCAAGGATTCCCGGGACAGGGCGCTGGGGCCAACGTCCTGACTTTC | CASSQGFPGQGAGANVLTF
TRBJ1-1 | TRBV9 | . | once | TGTGCCAGCAGCGTACCCGGGGCAACAAACACTGAAGCTTTCTTT | CASSVPGATNTEAFF
TRBJ1-2 | TRBV4-1 | TRBD1 | . | TGCGCCAGCAGCCAGAAGCCGGGAGACAGGGATGGCTACACCTTC | CASSQKPGDRDGYTF
TRBJ1-2 | TRBV4-1 | . | . | TGCGCCAGCAGCCAAGAGGGAAGGGGGAACTATGGCTACACCTTC | CASSQEGRGNYGYTF
TRBJ1-5 | TRBV19 | . | . | TGTGCCAGTAGTATAGTGGCAGGCCGGGGGAAGCCCCAGCATTTT | CASSIVAGRGKPQHF
TRBJ2-7 | TRBV9 | . | . | TGTGCCAGCAGCGTAGTGGGGAGTGACTACGAGCAGTACTTC | CASSVVGSDYEQYF
TRBJ2-7 | TRBV25-1 | TRBD1 | . | TGTGCCAGCAGTGAACTACAGGGGGCGCCTGGACACGAGCAGTACTTC | CASSELQGAPGHEQYF